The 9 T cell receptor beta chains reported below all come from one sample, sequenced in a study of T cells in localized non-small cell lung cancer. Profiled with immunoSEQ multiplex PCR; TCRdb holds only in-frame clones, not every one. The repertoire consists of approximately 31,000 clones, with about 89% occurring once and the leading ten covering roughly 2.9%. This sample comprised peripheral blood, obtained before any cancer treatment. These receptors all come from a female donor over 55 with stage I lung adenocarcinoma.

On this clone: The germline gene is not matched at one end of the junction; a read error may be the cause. The DNA for the CDR3 is TGTGCCAGAAGCTCTTACAGTGAAGAGACCCAGTACTTC. It is translated as CARSSYSEETQYF. This chain uses TRBV7-2 with TRBJ2-5; no firm D call. Germline V gene sequence: CDR1 SGHTA, CDR2 FQGNSA. There are 13 residues in the CDR3.

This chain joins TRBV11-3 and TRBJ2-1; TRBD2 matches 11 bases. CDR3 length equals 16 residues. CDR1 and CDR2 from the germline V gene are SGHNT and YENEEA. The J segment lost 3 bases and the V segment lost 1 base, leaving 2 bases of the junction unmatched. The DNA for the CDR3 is TGTGCCAGCAGCTTAGCCGGGACTAGCGGCTACAATGAGCAGTTCTTC. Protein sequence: CASSLAGTSGYNEQFF.

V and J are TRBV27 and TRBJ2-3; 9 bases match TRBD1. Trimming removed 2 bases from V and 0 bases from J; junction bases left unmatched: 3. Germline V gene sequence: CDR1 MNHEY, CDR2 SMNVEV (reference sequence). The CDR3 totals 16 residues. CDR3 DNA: TGTGCCAGCAGTTTAGGGACAGGGTCTAGCACAGATACGCAGTATTTT. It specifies CASSLGTGSSTDTQYF.

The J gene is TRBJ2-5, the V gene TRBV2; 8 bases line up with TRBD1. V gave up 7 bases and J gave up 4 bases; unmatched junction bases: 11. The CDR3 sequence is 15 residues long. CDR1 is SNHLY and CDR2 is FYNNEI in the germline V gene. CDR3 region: CASTLQGGERETQYF. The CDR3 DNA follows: TGTGCCAGCACTCTACAGGGGGGAGAAAGAGAGACCCAGTACTTC.

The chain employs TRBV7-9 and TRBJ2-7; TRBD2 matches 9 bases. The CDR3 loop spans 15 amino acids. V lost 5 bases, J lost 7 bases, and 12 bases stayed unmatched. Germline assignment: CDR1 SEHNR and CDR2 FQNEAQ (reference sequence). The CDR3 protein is CASSVTSGAPGEQYF. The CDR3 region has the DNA TGTGCCAGCAGCGTGACTAGCGGAGCCCCGGGGGAGCAGTACTTC.

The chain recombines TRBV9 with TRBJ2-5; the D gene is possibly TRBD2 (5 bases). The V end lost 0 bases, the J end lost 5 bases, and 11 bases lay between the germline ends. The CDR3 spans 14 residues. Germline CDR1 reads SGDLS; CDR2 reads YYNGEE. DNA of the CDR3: TGTGCCAGCAGCGTAGGGGCGAGGGTGGAGACCCAGTACTTC. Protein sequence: CASSVGARVETQYF. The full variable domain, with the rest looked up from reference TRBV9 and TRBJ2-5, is DSGVTQTPKHLITATGQRVTLRCSPRSGDLSVYWYQQSLDQGLQFLIQYYNGEERAKGNILERFSAQQFPDLHSELNLSSLELGDSALYFCASSVGARVETQYFGPGTRLLVL.

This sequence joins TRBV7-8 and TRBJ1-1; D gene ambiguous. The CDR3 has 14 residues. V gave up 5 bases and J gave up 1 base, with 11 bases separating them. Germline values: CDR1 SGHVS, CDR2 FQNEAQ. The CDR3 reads CASSLMEGNTEAFF. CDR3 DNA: TGTGCCAGCAGCCTCATGGAGGGGAACACTGAAGCTTTCTTT.

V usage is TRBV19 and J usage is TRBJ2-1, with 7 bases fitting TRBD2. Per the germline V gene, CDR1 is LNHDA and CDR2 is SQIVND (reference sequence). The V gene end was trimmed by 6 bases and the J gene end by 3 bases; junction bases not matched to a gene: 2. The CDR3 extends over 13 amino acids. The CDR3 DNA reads TGTGCCAGTAGGGGGAGGGGCTACAATGAGCAGTTCTTC. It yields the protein CASRGRGYNEQFF.

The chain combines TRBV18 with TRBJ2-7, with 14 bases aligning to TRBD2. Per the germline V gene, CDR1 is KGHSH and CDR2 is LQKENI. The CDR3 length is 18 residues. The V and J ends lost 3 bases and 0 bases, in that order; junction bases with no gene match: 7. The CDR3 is CASSPGLAGVSSSYEQYF. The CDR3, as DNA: TGTGCCAGCTCACCGGGACTAGCGGGGGTCTCTAGCTCCTACGAGCAGTACTTC.